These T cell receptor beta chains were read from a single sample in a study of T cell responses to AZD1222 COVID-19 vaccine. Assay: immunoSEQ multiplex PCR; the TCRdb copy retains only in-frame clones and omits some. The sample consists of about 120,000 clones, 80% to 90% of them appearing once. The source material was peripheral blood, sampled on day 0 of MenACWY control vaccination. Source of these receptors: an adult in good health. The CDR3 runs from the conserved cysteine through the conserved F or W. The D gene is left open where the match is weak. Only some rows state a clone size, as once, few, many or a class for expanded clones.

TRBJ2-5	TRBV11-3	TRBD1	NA	CASSGQDQETQYF	TGTGCCAGCAGCGGACAGGATCAAGAGACCCAGTACTTC
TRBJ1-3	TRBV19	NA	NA	CASSRGISRNTIYF	TGTGCCAGTAGTAGAGGGATATCTAGAAACACCATATATTTT
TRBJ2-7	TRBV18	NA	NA	CASSPDSYEQYF	TGTGCCAGCTCACCTGACTCCTACGAGCAGTACTTC
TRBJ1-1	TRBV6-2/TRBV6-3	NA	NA	CASSSSVWDTEAFF	TGTGCCAGCAGTTCCTCCGTATGGGACACTGAAGCTTTCTTT
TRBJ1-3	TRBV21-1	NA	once	CASSARDPGRNTIYF	TGTGCCAGCAGCGCCCGGGACCCCGGGAGGAACACCATATATTTT
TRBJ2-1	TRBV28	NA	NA	CASSLGGGARNEQFF	TGTGCCAGCAGTTTAGGAGGGGGGGCCAGGAATGAGCAGTTCTTC
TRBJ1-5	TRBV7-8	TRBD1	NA	CASSPPTGGGREPQHF	TGTGCCAGCAGCCCCCCGACAGGGGGAGGGAGGGAGCCCCAGCATTTT
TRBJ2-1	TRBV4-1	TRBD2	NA	CASSQALAVSFSYNEQFF	TGCGCCAGCAGCCAGGCACTAGCGGTATCATTCTCCTACAATGAGCAGTTCTTC
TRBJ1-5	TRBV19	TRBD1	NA	CASSLRTGTGNQPQHF	TGTGCCAGTAGTCTGAGGACCGGGACAGGGAATCAGCCCCAGCATTTT
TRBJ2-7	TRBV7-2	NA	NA	CASSLVPGGPPHHDF	TGTGCCAGCAGTCTTGTCCCCGGGGGGCCGCCCCACCATGACTTC
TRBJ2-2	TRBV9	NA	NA	CASSEVLDTGELFF	TGTGCCAGCAGCGAAGTTTTGGACACCGGGGAGCTGTTTTTT
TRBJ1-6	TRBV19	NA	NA	CASSGTGYNSPLHF	TGTGCCAGTAGTGGAACGGGATACAATTCACCCCTCCACTTT
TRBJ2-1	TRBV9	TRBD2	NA	CASSLSGGAYNEQFF	TGTGCCAGCAGCCTTAGCGGGGGGGCCTATAATGAGCAGTTCTTC
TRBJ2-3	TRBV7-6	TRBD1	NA	CASSPDRGHRTDTQYF	TGTGCCAGCAGCCCTGACAGGGGGCATCGCACAGATACGCAGTATTTT
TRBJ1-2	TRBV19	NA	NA	CASSFGRYGYTF	TGTGCCAGTAGTTTCGGACGCTATGGCTACACCTTC
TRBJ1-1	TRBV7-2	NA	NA	CASSPRDLGPTEAFF	TGTGCCAGCAGCCCCCGGGACCTGGGGCCCACTGAAGCTTTCTTT
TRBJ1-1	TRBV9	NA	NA	CASSPSPENTEAFF	TGTGCCAGCAGCCCCTCTCCAGAGAACACTGAAGCTTTCTTT
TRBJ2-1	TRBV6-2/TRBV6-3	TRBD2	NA	CASSSRGAGGSYNEQFF	TGTGCCAGCAGCTCCAGAGGTGCGGGGGGAAGCTACAATGAGCAGTTCTTC
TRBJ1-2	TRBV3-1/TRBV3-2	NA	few	CASSQDRGYTF	TGTGCCAGCAGCCAAGATCGAGGCTACACCTTC
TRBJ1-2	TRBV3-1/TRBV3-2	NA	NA	CASSDTTNYGYTF	TGTGCCAGCAGCGACACAACCAACTATGGCTACACCTTC
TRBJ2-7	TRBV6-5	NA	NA	CASSHTGPSYEQYF	TGTGCCAGCAGTCACACAGGGCCCTCCTACGAGCAGTACTTC
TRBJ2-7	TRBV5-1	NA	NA	CASSLGQGAHEQYF	TGCGCCAGCAGCTTGGGCCAGGGCGCCCACGAGCAGTACTTC
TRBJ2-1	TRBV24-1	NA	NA	CATSDIPGRQGDNEQFF	TGTGCCACCAGTGACATACCGGGACGGCAGGGAGACAATGAGCAGTTCTTC
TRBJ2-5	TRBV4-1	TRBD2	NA	CASSQAPGLAGETQYF	TGCGCCAGCAGCCAGGCGCCGGGACTAGCGGGGGAGACCCAGTACTTC
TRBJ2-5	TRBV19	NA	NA	CASSIWGGTGETQYF	TGTGCCAGTAGTATATGGGGGGGGACAGGAGAGACCCAGTACTTC
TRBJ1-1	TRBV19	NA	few	CASSLQGRGTEAFF	TGTGCCAGTAGTTTACAGGGTAGGGGCACTGAAGCTTTCTTT
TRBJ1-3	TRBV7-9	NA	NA	CASSFDVTASGNTIYF	TGTGCCAGCAGCTTCGACGTGACAGCCTCTGGAAACACCATATATTTT
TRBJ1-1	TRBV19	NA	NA	CASSIRNRLNTEAFF	TGTGCCAGTAGTATTAGGAACAGGTTGAACACTGAAGCTTTCTTT
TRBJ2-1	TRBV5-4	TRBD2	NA	CASSTSGGYNEQFF	TGTGCCAGCAGCACCAGCGGGGGCTACAATGAGCAGTTCTTC
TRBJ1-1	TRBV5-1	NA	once	CASSLSGTGNTEAFF	TGCGCCAGCAGCTTAAGCGGGACGGGGAACACTGAAGCTTTCTTT
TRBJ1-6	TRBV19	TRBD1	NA	CASSPAGTVLNSPLHF	TGTGCCAGTAGTCCAGCCGGGACAGTTCTAAATTCACCCCTCCACTTT
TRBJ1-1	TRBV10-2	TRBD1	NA	CASSPGQGFVTEAFF	TGCGCCAGCAGCCCGGGACAGGGATTCGTGACTGAAGCTTTCTTT
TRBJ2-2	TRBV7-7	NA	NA	CASSLEWRGRNTGELFF	TGTGCCAGCAGCTTAGAGTGGCGGGGCCGGAACACCGGGGAGCTGTTTTTT
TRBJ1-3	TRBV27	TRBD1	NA	CASSPQGARRNTIYF	TGTGCCAGCAGTCCCCAGGGGGCTCGGAGAAACACCATATATTTT
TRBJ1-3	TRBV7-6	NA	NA	CASSLIEGPGDTIYF	TGTGCCAGCAGCTTAATTGAGGGACCGGGGGACACCATATATTTT
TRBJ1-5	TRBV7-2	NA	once	CASSLEQNQPQHF	TGTGCCAGCAGCTTAGAACAGAATCAGCCCCAGCATTTT